The present TCR beta chain was sequenced within a study of CD8+ T cells in alopecia areata. Study information: Patients in the treated group were given tofacitinib by mouth, 5 to 10 mg twice a day. Study-level results: Given one nonresponder, whether baseline CD8+ expansion relates to response remains uncertain.

Treatment indicated: oral pan-JAK inhibitor, 5-10 mg twice daily. A note on this clone: Its target is not known.

Following RNA extraction, reverse transcription yielded cDNA that acted as the sequencing template. This table comes from immunoSEQ multiplex PCR, and its TCRdb copy is limited to in-frame clones, with some not included. Among about 100,000 clones listed, 84% were seen once. The V gene lost 8 bases and the J gene lost 4 bases, with 17 bases spanning the gap. Per the germline V gene, CDR1 is GTSNPN and CDR2 is SVGIG (reference sequence). The CDR3 sequence is 14 residues long. This TCR derives from a human donor with alopecia areata. The chain joins TRBV30 to TRBJ2-2; a possible D gene is TRBD2 (6 bases). The specimen comprised CD8+ T cells sorted from blood, sampled at week 24, from a patient treated with tofacitinib. The CDR3 protein is CAAKLATVTGELFF. The CDR3 bases are TGTGCCGCCAAACTAGCTACGGTCACCGGGGAGCTGTTTTTT.